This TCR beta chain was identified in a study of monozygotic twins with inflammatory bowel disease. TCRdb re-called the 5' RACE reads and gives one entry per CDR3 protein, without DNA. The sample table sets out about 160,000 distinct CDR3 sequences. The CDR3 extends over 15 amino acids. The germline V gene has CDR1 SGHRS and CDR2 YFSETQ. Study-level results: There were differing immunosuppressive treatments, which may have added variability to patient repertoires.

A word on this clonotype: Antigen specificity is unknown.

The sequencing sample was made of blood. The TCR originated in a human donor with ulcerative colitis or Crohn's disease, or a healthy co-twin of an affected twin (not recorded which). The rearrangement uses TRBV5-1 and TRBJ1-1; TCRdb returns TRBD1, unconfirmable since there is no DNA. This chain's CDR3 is CASSLTGGVGTEAFF. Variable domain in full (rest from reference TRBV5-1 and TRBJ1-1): KAGVTQTPRYLIKTRGQQVTLSCSPISGHRSVSWYQQTPGQGLQFLFEYFSETQRNKGNFPGRFSGRQFSNSRSEMNVSTLELGDSALYLCASSLTGGVGTEAFFGQGTRLTVV.